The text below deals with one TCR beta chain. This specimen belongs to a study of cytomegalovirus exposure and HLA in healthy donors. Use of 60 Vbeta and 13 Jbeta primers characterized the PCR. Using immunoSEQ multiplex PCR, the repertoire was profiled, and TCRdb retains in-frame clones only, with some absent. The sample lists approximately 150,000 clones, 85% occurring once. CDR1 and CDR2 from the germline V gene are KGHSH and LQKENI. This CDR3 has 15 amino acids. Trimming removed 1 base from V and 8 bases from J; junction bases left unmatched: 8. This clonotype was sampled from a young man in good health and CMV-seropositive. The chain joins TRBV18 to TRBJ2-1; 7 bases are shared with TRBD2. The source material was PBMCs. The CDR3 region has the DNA TGTGCCAGCTCACCACGGCGGGAGAATTGGGATGAGCAGTTCTTC. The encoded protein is CASSPRRENWDEQFF.